These 9 T cell receptor beta chains were all obtained from the same sample, sequenced in a study of T cell repertoires in cytomegalovirus infection. TCRdb reanalysed the reads using MiXCR and keeps one entry per CDR3 protein. The table lists some 920,000 distinct CDR3 sequences, about a third of them singletons. Their antigens remain unidentified. The input for sequencing was cultured CD8+ T cells from PBMCs, taken from culture after CMV antigen stimulation. The receptors were gathered from a human donor in good health (CMV status not recorded). Some clones in this sample may be carry-over from other donors' samples.

This clonotype was observed a handful of times. The chain uses TRBV10-3 and TRBJ2-3, with TRBD2 identical over 13 bases. Germline CDR1 and CDR2: ENHRY and SYGVKD. This CDR3 is built from 18 residues. The ends lost 9 bases at V and 0 bases at J; junction bases unmatched: 12. The DNA for the CDR3 is TGTGCCATGGACCCCGGGACTAGCGGGGCCACTAGCACAGATACGCAGTATTTT. Translating gives CAMDPGTSGATSTDTQYF.

The rearrangement uses TRBV20-1 and TRBJ2-3; tentatively, D is TRBD2 (6 bases). Trimming cost V 6 bases and J 0 bases, with 16 bases left between them. The germline V gene has CDR1 DFQATT and CDR2 SNEGSKA (reference sequence). The CDR3 has 15 residues. Here the CDR3 reads CSAPHPGTSTDTQYF. In DNA form, the CDR3 reads TGCAGTGCCCCGCATCCAGGGACTAGCACAGATACGCAGTATTTT.

The table lists this clonotype with a count of one. This chain connects TRBV2 to TRBJ1-5; D remains ambiguous. The V gene lost 3 bases and the J gene lost 0 bases, with 9 bases spanning the gap. The germline gives CDR1 SNHLY, CDR2 FYNNEI. The CDR3 contains 15 residues. The CDR3, as DNA: TGTGCCAGCAGTGATCGGGTCTTTAGCAATCAGCCCCAGCATTTT. This sequence encodes CASSDRVFSNQPQHF.

The DNA for the CDR3 is TGTGCCAGCAGCGCCGAAGAGATCTCTGGAAACACCATATATTTT. Translation gives CASSAEEISGNTIYF. V is TRBV7-8 and J is TRBJ1-3; D unresolved. The germline V and J ends were trimmed by 5 bases and 0 bases, with 11 bases remaining between them. This CDR3 spans 15 amino acids. The germline V gene has CDR1 SGHVS and CDR2 FQNEAQ.

This clonotype was counted only a few times. The chain employs TRBV2 and TRBJ1-2; D gene uncertain. Between the trimmed V and J ends, which lost 5 bases and 5 bases, there was a span of 15 bases. CDR3 size: 14 residues. The V gene's germline CDR1 is SNHLY and CDR2 FYNNEI. CDR3 nucleotides: TGTGCCAGCAGTCTGGGAAGCAGCGGTTATGGCTACACCTTC. Its translation is CASSLGSSGYGYTF.

In the case of this clonotype: One end of the junction is discordant with germline, which a read error may explain. The V and J genes are TRBV12-3 or TRBV12-4 and TRBJ2-1; TRBD2 matches at 9 bases. The CDR3 extends over 12 amino acids. Here the CDR3 reads CASSFAGGQGLF. In DNA, the CDR3 is TGTGCCAGCAGTTTTGCGGGGGGGCAAGGGCTCTTC.

The chain recombines TRBV12-5 with TRBJ1-4, with D unclear. The CDR3 totals 15 residues. CDR1 is LGHNT and CDR2 is FRNRAP in the germline V gene. Trimming removed 3 bases from V and 2 bases from J, with 10 bases in between. The CDR3, as DNA: TGTGCTAGTGGTTTTCACCCTCCGACTAATGAAAAACTGTTTTTT. Protein: CASGFHPPTNEKLFF.

This clonotype was counted at least ten times. The chain links TRBV6-6 to TRBJ1-2; D is uncertain. CDR1 and CDR2 (germline): MNHNY, SVGAGI (reference sequence). The CDR3 loop spans 13 amino acids. V lost 0 bases and J lost 4, with 6 bases in between. The CDR3 protein is CASSYSNGYGYTF. Here the CDR3 DNA reads TGTGCCAGCAGTTACTCGAACGGCTATGGCTACACCTTC.

This clonotype was seen repeatedly, ten times or more. Compared with germline, one end of the junction differs, possibly owing to a read error. The rearrangement uses TRBV5-1 and TRBJ2-3, with TRBD1 matching 8 bases. This CDR3 contains 12 residues. Per the germline V gene, CDR1 is SGHRS and CDR2 is YFSETQ. The CDR3 nucleotides are TGTGCCAGCAGGCAGGGGGCCGATACGCAGTATTTT. Translating gives CASRQGADTQYF.